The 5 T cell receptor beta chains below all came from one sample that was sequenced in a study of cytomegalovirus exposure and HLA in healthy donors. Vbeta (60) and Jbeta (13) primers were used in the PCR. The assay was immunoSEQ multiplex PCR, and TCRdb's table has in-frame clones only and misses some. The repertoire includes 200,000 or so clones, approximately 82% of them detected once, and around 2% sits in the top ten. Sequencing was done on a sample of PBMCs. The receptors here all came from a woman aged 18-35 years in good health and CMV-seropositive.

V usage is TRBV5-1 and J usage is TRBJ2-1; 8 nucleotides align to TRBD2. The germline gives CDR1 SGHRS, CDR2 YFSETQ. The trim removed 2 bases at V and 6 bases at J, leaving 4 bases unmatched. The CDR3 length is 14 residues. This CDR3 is CASSLTAGGNEQFF. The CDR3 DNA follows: TGCGCCAGCAGCTTAACGGCGGGGGGCAATGAGCAGTTCTTC.

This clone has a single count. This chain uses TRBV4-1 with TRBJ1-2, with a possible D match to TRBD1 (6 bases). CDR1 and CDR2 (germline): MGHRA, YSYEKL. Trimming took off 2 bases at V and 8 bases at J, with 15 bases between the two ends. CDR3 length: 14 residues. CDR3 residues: CASSQPAQGRGYTF. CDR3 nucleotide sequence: TGCGCCAGCAGCCAACCCGCACAGGGAAGGGGCTACACCTTC.

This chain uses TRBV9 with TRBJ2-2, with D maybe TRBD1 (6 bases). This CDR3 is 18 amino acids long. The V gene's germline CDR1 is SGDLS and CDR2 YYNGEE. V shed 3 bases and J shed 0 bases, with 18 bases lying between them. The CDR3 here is CASSAQGTLNSNTGELFF. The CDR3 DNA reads TGTGCCAGCAGCGCCCAGGGGACACTAAATTCGAACACCGGGGAGCTGTTTTTT.

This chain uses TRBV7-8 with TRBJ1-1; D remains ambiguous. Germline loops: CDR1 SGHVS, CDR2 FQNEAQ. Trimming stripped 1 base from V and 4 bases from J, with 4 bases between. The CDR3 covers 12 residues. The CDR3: CASSLGSTEAFF. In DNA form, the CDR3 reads TGTGCCAGCAGCTTAGGGAGCACTGAAGCTTTCTTT.

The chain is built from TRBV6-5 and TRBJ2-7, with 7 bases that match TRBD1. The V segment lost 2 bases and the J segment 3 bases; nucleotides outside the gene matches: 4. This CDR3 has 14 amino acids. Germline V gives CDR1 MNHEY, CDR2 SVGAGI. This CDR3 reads CASSYDRANYEQYF. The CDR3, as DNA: TGTGCCAGCAGTTACGACAGGGCGAACTACGAGCAGTACTTC.